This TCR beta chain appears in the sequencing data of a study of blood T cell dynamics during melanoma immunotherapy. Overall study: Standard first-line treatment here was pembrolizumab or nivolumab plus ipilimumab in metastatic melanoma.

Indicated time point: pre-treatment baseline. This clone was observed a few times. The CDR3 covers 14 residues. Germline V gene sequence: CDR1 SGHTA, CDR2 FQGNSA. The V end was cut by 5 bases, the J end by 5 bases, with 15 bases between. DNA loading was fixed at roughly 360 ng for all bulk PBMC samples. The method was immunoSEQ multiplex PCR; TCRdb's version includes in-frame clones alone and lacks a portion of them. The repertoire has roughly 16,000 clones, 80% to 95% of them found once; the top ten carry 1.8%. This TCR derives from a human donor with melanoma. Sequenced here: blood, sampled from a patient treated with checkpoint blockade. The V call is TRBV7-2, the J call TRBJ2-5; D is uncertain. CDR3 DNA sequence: TGTGCCAGCAGCACCCCTAGTACCCCTGAGACCCAGTACTTC. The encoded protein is CASSTPSTPETQYF. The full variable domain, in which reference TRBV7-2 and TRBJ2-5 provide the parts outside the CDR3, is GAGVSQSPSNKVTEKGKDVELRCDPISGHTALYWYRQSLGQGLEFLIYFQGNSAPDKSGLPSDRFSAERTGGSVSTLTIQRTQQEDSAVYLCASSTPSTPETQYFGPGTRLLVL.